This entry lists 6 T cell receptor beta chains sequenced from one sample in a study of read filtering for tumor transcriptome and immune sequencing. From about 400 ng of RNA, a library with molecular barcoded alpha/delta and beta/gamma adaptors was made. TCRdb re-called the reads through MiXCR, storing one row per CDR3 protein. The table lists tens of thousands of distinct CDR3 sequences, about 20% of them singletons, with about 15% in the top ten. Input material: a population of CD138-negative cells sorted from bone marrow. All receptors derive from a donor aged 40 or over with multiple myeloma.

The chain employs TRBV12-3 or TRBV12-4 and TRBJ1-1; 9 bases fit TRBD1. The length of the CDR3 is 16 residues. J lost 12 bases, V lost 4 bases, and 18 bases had no gene match. The CDR3 loop is CASSSQLGQGAPGTFF. The CDR3 DNA follows: TGTGCCAGCAGTTCTCAATTGGGACAGGGAGCTCCAGGTACTTTCTTT.

In its sample, this clonotype was seen many times. The V call is TRBV29-1, the J call TRBJ2-3, with D perhaps matching TRBD1 (5 bases). The germline CDR1 and CDR2 sequences are SQVTM and ANQGSEA. The CDR3 spans 13 residues. V was cut by 5 bases and J by 2 bases, with 11 bases left in between. DNA for the CDR3: TGCAGCGTTATGCAGGGAAACACAGATACGCAGTATTTT. The encoded protein is CSVMQGNTDTQYF.

This clonotype was recorded many times. The rearrangement joins TRBV5-1 to TRBJ2-5; 7 bases map to TRBD2. CDR1 is SGHRS and CDR2 is YFSETQ in the germline V gene. The CDR3 loop spans 15 amino acids. The V gene end was trimmed by 5 bases and the J gene end by 5 bases; junction bases not matched to a gene: 12. The DNA of the CDR3 is TGCGCCAGCAGGCGGGGGACCCAGTCGTGGGAGACCCAGTACTTC. Translation: CASRRGTQSWETQYF.

This clonotype was recorded many times. This chain uses TRBV20-1 with TRBJ2-2; 7 nucleotides agree with TRBD1. J lost 1 base, V lost 5 bases, and 4 bases had no gene match. This CDR3 spans 14 amino acids. Germline V gene sequence: CDR1 DFQATT, CDR2 SNEGSKA (reference sequence). CDR3 sequence reads: CSARDSLNTGELFF. The CDR3 bases are TGCAGTGCTCGGGACAGCCTGAACACCGGGGAGCTGTTTTTT.

Concerning this clonotype: Sequence at one end of the junction differs from germline and may be a read error. This chain links TRBV3-1 with TRBJ1-1; D is uncertain. CDR3 length: 15 amino acids. The germline CDR1 and CDR2 sequences are LGHDT and YNNKEL (reference sequence). The CDR3 bases are TGTGCCAGCAGCCCCCTTGAGCAGAACAACACTGAAGCATTCTTT. Translating gives CASSPLEQNNTEAFF.

The chain couples TRBV20-1 to TRBJ2-1, with TRBD1 matching over 8 bases. V gave up 6 bases and J gave up 3 bases; unmatched junction bases: 7. The CDR3 has 14 residues. The germline CDR1 and CDR2 sequences are DFQATT and SNEGSKA (reference sequence). CDR3 nucleotide sequence: TGCAGTGCCCCTGGGACAGGAAACTACAATGAGCAGTTCTTC. Translating gives CSAPGTGNYNEQFF.